The next 21 T cell receptor beta chains were all read from a single sample in a study of regulatory T cells in long-lasting Graves disease (TCRdb year 2021). The sample's time point, from its label and the paper: newly diagnosed GD, antithyroid drugs for less than 3 months. For both TCR sequencing and RNA sequencing, RNA was extracted from PBMCs in TRIzol. Library construction relied on multiplex PCR. Sequenced on an Illumina HiSeq 4000. TCR beta libraries were built with iRepertoire HTBI primers and Arm-PCR amplification of CDR3 regions. The raw public data were reprocessed by TCRdb itself: fastp quality trimming at Q25, MiXCR clonotype calling, in-frame beta chains only. Entries that share a CDR3 protein sequence are merged under the most common genes and DNA. The sample table contains 420,000 or so distinct CDR3 sequences; only one count was recorded for about 15% of them. The top ten hold approximately 22% of the sample.

Separately, the same data were catalogued under a study of T cells in Graves' hyperthyroidism and ophthalmopathy.

This specimen consisted of peripheral blood mononuclear cells (PBMCs), obtained at new diagnosis, from a patient treated with antithyroid drugs. These receptors all stem from a woman aged 18-35 years with Graves disease. Donor details come from another sample of the same person, matched by shared clones.

This chain connects TRBV19 to TRBJ1-4, with D hard to call. CDR3 length equals 14 residues. The germline V gene encodes CDR1 LNHDA and CDR2 SQIVND (reference sequence). V was trimmed by 6 bases and J by 5 bases, leaving 13 bases between them. Here the CDR3 reads CASRNGLGNEKLFF. DNA of the CDR3: TGTGCCAGTAGGAACGGTCTCGGGAATGAAAAACTGTTTTTT.

Remarks on this clonotype: Relative to the germline gene, one junction end is altered; a read error may explain this. The CDR3 loop reads CASSLDRLSSYNEQFF. CDR3 nucleotides: TGTGCTAGCAGCTTAGACAGGCTGAGCTCCTACAATGAGCAGTTCTTC. This sequence joins TRBV7-7 and TRBJ2-1; a weak D match, TRBD1 (6 bases). The length of the CDR3 is 16 residues. Germline assignment: CDR1 SSHAT and CDR2 FNYEAQ (reference sequence).

The gene calls are TRBV11-2 and TRBJ1-1, with D maybe TRBD1 (5 bases). Between the trimmed V and J ends, which lost 0 bases and 2 bases, there was a span of 13 bases. The CDR3 contains 16 residues. Germline CDR1 and CDR2: SGHAT and FQNNGV. The CDR3 region has the DNA TGTGCCAGCAGCTTAGATGGGCACGGGGGTAACACTGAAGCTTTCTTT. Protein: CASSLDGHGGNTEAFF.

The genes are TRBV15 and TRBJ2-2; 9 bases align to TRBD2. V was pared by 2 bases and J by 8 bases, with 12 bases of the junction left unmatched. The CDR3 is 17 amino acids. Germline V gene sequence: CDR1 LNHNV, CDR2 YYDKDF (reference sequence). The CDR3 sequence is CATSRNLAGNGRGELFF. CDR3 coding DNA: TGTGCCACCAGCAGAAACCTAGCGGGGAACGGGAGGGGGGAGCTGTTTTTT.

This clonotype appeared many times. The chain uses TRBV7-8 and TRBJ1-1; unclear D gene. The CDR3 consists of 15 residues. The V gene's germline CDR1 is SGHVS and CDR2 FQNEAQ. Trimming shortened V by 4 bases and J by 1 base, and 13 bases separated the two germline ends. CDR3 nucleotides: TGTGCCAGCAGCTCCCTTGGTCCAGGGAACACTGAAGCTTTCTTT. It codes for CASSSLGPGNTEAFF.

In this sample, this clonotype turned up a few times. This sequence joins TRBV5-1 and TRBJ2-6, with D perhaps matching TRBD2 (5 bases). Trimming removed 4 bases from V and 2 bases from J, with 22 bases in between. Germline V gene sequence: CDR1 SGHRS, CDR2 YFSETQ. This CDR3 comprises 19 residues. CDR3 sequence (DNA): TGCGCCAGCAGCACCAGCCAGAGGGAGAGTCTCACTGGGGCCAACGTCCTGACTTTC. Translated: CASSTSQRESLTGANVLTF.

This clonotype has just a few counts. The chain is built from TRBV12-3 or TRBV12-4 and TRBJ2-6, with no clear D. Trimming stripped 7 bases from V and 1 base from J, with 5 bases between. This CDR3 comprises 13 residues. CDR3 protein: CASTKSGANVLTF. CDR3 sequence (DNA): TGTGCCAGCACGAAGTCTGGGGCCAACGTCCTGACTTTC.

The gene calls are TRBV6-2 or TRBV6-3 and TRBJ2-5; TRBD1 is a possible D gene (6 bases). The V end was cut by 8 bases, the J end by 4 bases, with 17 bases between. Germline CDR1 MNHEY, CDR2 SVGEGT. CDR3 length: 14 amino acids. This chain's CDR3 is CASSGTPAGETQYF. The CDR3 coding sequence is TGTGCCAGCTCCGGGACACCGGCGGGAGAGACCCAGTACTTC.

This clonotype showed up many times. The rearrangement joins TRBV2 to TRBJ2-1; 14 bases match TRBD2. Unmatched junction bases numbered 6, after V lost 6 bases and J lost 5 bases. The CDR3 covers 16 residues. Germline V gene data show CDR1 as SNHLY and CDR2 as FYNNEI. The CDR3 DNA reads as TGTGCCAGCAGGGGGACTAGCGGGAGTTGGGACAATGAGCAGTTCTTC. Translating it yields CASRGTSGSWDNEQFF.

This clonotype was detected ten times or more. The chain recombines TRBV7-6 with TRBJ2-7, with no clear D. This CDR3 comprises 12 residues. CDR1 and CDR2 (germline): SGHVS, FNYEAQ. The germline V and J ends were trimmed by 2 bases and 5 bases, with 7 bases remaining between them. The CDR3: CASSLKGNEQYF. In DNA form, the CDR3 reads TGTGCCAGCAGCTTAAAGGGAAACGAGCAGTACTTC.

This clonotype was counted at least ten times. V usage is TRBV3-1 and J usage is TRBJ1-1; D is possibly TRBD1 (6 bases). Per the germline V gene, CDR1 is LGHDT and CDR2 is YNNKEL (reference sequence). V was trimmed by 0 bases and J by 1 base, leaving 9 bases between them. CDR3 length equals 15 residues. CDR3 bases: TGTGCCAGCAGCCAAGAGGGACACTCGAACACTGAAGCTTTCTTT. Translating it yields CASSQEGHSNTEAFF.

This sequence joins TRBV14 and TRBJ2-7, with a weak D call TRBD1 (6 bases). V was cut by 4 bases and J by 5 bases, with 15 bases left in between. The CDR3 extends over 14 amino acids. Germline V CDR1 and CDR2: SGHDN, FVKESK. The CDR3 loop reads CASSLSRGKNEQYF. DNA of the CDR3: TGTGCCAGCAGCCTATCCAGGGGAAAAAACGAGCAGTACTTC.

There are many counts of this clonotype. The CDR3 DNA sequence: TGTGCCAGCGCTATGGGGTTCGAGCAGTACTTC. The encoded protein is CASAMGFEQYF. V usage is TRBV12-3 or TRBV12-4 and J usage is TRBJ2-7; D call uncertain. There are 11 residues in the CDR3. V was shortened by 8 bases and J by 6 bases, with 11 bases between the two germline ends.

This clonotype was counted many times. The V and J genes are TRBV5-1 and TRBJ2-1; TRBD1 agrees at 7 bases. The CDR3 is 15 amino acids. With V trimmed by 3 bases and J by 4 bases, 7 bases remained unmatched. Per the germline V gene, CDR1 is SGHRS and CDR2 is YFSETQ. CDR3 residues: CASSSGTVTYNEQFF. The CDR3 DNA reads as TGCGCCAGCAGCTCAGGGACAGTAACGTACAATGAGCAGTTCTTC.

The genes are TRBV3-2 and TRBJ2-1; the table assigns TRBD1, which was not confirmed against the DNA. TRBV3-2 is classified as a pseudogene. The CDR3 length is 16 residues. DNA for the CDR3: TGTGCCAGCAGCCAAGAGAACAGGGGGCTATTAAATGAGCAGTTCTTC. Protein sequence: CASSQENRGLLNEQFF.

This clonotype has ten or more counts. The genes are TRBV28 and TRBJ1-5; D remains ambiguous. The CDR3 runs 13 residues. Germline CDR1 is MDHEN and CDR2 is SYDVKM. V lost 4 bases to trimming and J lost 4 bases, with 8 bases between them. The CDR3 protein is CASSSLRNQPQHF. The CDR3 nucleotides are TGTGCCAGCAGTTCCCTTCGAAATCAGCCCCAGCATTTT.

This clonotype has a count of ten or more. This chain links TRBV15 with TRBJ2-3; D might be TRBD1 (5 bases). CDR3 length: 20 residues. The V end lost 1 base, the J end lost 2 bases, and 25 bases lay between the germline ends. Germline assignment: CDR1 LNHNV and CDR2 YYDKDF (reference sequence). CDR3 coding DNA: TGTGCCACCAGCAGAGCTCCACCAGGGTCGAAAATCCCGAACACAGATACGCAGTATTTT. Translation gives CATSRAPPGSKIPNTDTQYF.

This clonotype was recorded many times. The chain uses TRBV28 and TRBJ2-7; D possibly matches TRBD1 or TRBD2 (5 bases each). Looked up from germline, CDR1 is MDHEN and CDR2 is SYDVKM. V lost 2 bases to trimming and J lost 3 bases, with 14 bases between them. This CDR3 is 15 amino acids long. This chain's CDR3 is CASSLPGTVVYEQYF. CDR3 nucleotide sequence: TGTGCCAGCAGTTTACCTGGGACGGTGGTCTACGAGCAGTACTTC.

This clonotype was counted ten times or more. The chain carries TRBV5-1 and TRBJ2-3; either TRBD1 or TRBD2 may supply D (5 bases each). CDR3 length: 16 amino acids. Trimming shortened V by 0 bases and J by 3 bases, and 14 bases separated the two germline ends. CDR1 SGHRS and CDR2 YFSETQ come from the germline V gene. CDR3 amino acids: CASSLDGAPRTDTQYF. CDR3 nucleotide sequence: TGCGCCAGCAGCTTGGACGGGGCCCCTCGGACAGATACGCAGTATTTT.

The chain carries TRBV28 and TRBJ1-6; D is undetermined. CDR1 and CDR2 (germline): MDHEN, SYDVKM. The CDR3 totals 17 residues. V was trimmed by 1 base and J by 10 bases, leaving 20 bases between them. The CDR3 protein is CASSLYDSGGGQSPLHF. The CDR3, as DNA: TGTGCCAGCAGTTTATATGACTCGGGAGGCGGGCAATCACCCCTCCACTTT.

This chain joins TRBV4-1 and TRBJ1-1; D possibly corresponds to TRBD1 (6 bases). CDR1 is MGHRA and CDR2 is YSYEKL in the germline V gene. The ends were cut back, 4 bases at V and 1 base at J, with 13 bases in the middle. CDR3 length: 15 amino acids. The CDR3 DNA follows: TGCGCCAGCAGCCTACACGGGGGGCCGAACACTGAAGCTTTCTTT. Amino acid sequence: CASSLHGGPNTEAFF.